Presented here are 2 T cell receptor beta chains from one specimen sequenced in a study of response to subunit inactivated influenza vaccine. TCRdb itself ran the RT-PCR reads through MiXCR, one entry per CDR3 protein. Seen here are around 520,000 distinct CDR3 sequences, 10% to 15% observed once, and the top ten hold roughly 10%. The source was PBMCs from blood, collected on the day of vaccination. The receptors shown here come from a man in his fifties who received an inactivated influenza vaccine.

The J gene is TRBJ1-1, the V gene TRBV7-2; D is possibly TRBD1 (6 bases). V was cut by 10 bases and J by 4 bases, with 19 bases left in between. This CDR3 has 14 residues. Germline V gene sequence: CDR1 SGHTA, CDR2 FQGNSA. CDR3 sequence (DNA): TGTGCCACCTCACCCCACAGGGTGAGCACTGAAGCTTTCTTT. It codes for CATSPHRVSTEAFF.

V gene TRBV20-1 combines with J gene TRBJ1-4; TRBD1 matches at 8 bases. Germline V gene lookup returns CDR1 DFQATT and CDR2 SNEGSKA (reference sequence). The CDR3 covers 14 residues. With 7 bases clipped from V and 5 bases from J, the junction kept 9 bases outside the gene matches. CDR3 DNA: TGCAGTGGGGCAGGGGGCGGCGGGAATGAAAAACTGTTTTTT. Translated, it gives CSGAGGGGNEKLFF.